Each of the 25 T cell receptor beta chains below was sequenced from the same sample in a study of T cells in Graves' hyperthyroidism and ophthalmopathy. Amplified TCR beta CDR3 regions derived from RNA transcripts. The HTBI primer set served for first-round RT-PCR of the TCR CDR3. One entry per CDR3 protein results from TCRdb running MiXCR on the multiplex PCR reads. The data hold under 400,000 distinct CDR3 sequences, with 11% to 15% observed a single time. Specimen: blood. All receptors come from a woman aged 55-69 years with Graves' hyperthyroidism.

Ten or more counts support this clonotype. The genes are TRBV11-2 and TRBJ2-7; TRBD1 matches at 12 bases. Trimming at V came to 5 bases and at J to 7 bases, leaving 6 bases not matched to a gene. Germline CDR1 and CDR2: SGHAT and FQNNGV. This CDR3 spans 14 amino acids. CDR3 in amino acids: CASSGGQGANEQYF. CDR3 DNA sequence: TGTGCCAGCAGCGGGGGACAGGGGGCGAATGAGCAGTACTTC. The whole variable domain, filled in from reference TRBV11-2 and TRBJ2-7, reads EAGVAQSPRYKIIEKRQSVAFWCNPISGHATLYWYQQILGQGPKLLIQFQNNGVVDDSQLPKDRFSAERLKGVDSTLKIQPAKLEDSAVYLCASSGGQGANEQYFGPGTRLTVT.

The CDR3 loop reads CASSLTLPGQGLGTTEAFF. In nucleotides, the CDR3 is TGCGCCAGCAGCTTGACCCTCCCGGGACAGGGCTTAGGTACGACTGAAGCTTTCTTT. This chain joins TRBV5-1 and TRBJ1-1; TRBD1 matches 9 bases. CDR3 length: 19 amino acids. Trimming took 1 base from V and 5 from J; bases not matched to a gene: 18. The germline CDR1 and CDR2 sequences are SGHRS and YFSETQ.

The CDR3 nucleotides read TGCGCCAGCAGCCCACCGGGACTAGCGTCTAATGAGCAGTTCTTC. Translated: CASSPPGLASNEQFF. The V and J genes are TRBV5-1 and TRBJ2-1, with 10 bases lining up with TRBD2. The CDR3 covers 15 residues. In germline, CDR1 is SGHRS, CDR2 YFSETQ. The trim removed 4 bases at V and 7 bases at J, leaving 8 bases unmatched.

This clonotype has at least ten counts. The chain combines TRBV7-8 with TRBJ1-5; 7 nucleotides match TRBD1. Looked up from germline, CDR1 is SGHVS and CDR2 is FQNEAQ. Trimming cost V 5 bases and J 10 bases; bases outside gene matches: 20. There are 17 residues in the CDR3. CDR3 sequence reads: CASSPKVGQAWKEPQHF. The CDR3 DNA reads TGTGCCAGCAGCCCAAAGGTAGGACAGGCATGGAAAGAACCCCAGCATTTT.

This clonotype was counted many times. This chain connects TRBV7-8 to TRBJ2-7; the match to TRBD1 covers 10 bases. Trimming took 0 bases from V and 5 from J; bases not matched to a gene: 7. The CDR3 has 16 residues. Germline assignment: CDR1 SGHVS and CDR2 FQNEAQ. CDR3 in amino acids: CASSLAPGTGVDEQYF. In DNA form, the CDR3 reads TGTGCCAGCAGCTTAGCCCCCGGGACAGGGGTTGACGAGCAGTACTTC.

This clonotype was observed many times. Here the CDR3 DNA reads TGTGCCAGCAGCCCCGCCTGGACAAGCTCCTACGAGCAGTACTTC. Protein: CASSPAWTSSYEQYF. The chain is built from TRBV7-9 and TRBJ2-7, with a weak D call TRBD1 (5 bases). With 5 bases removed from V and 0 bases from J, the gap between germline ends came to 14 bases. Germline V gene data show CDR1 as SEHNR and CDR2 as FQNEAQ (reference sequence). This CDR3 is built from 15 residues.

The table lists this clonotype with many counts. This sequence joins TRBV28 and TRBJ2-7, with 9 bases matching TRBD2. The germline V gene encodes CDR1 MDHEN and CDR2 SYDVKM. This CDR3 spans 14 amino acids. V lost 4 bases to trimming and J lost 5 bases; unmatched junction nucleotides: 6. CDR3: CASSYLLAGNEQYF. CDR3 bases: TGTGCCAGCAGTTATTTACTAGCGGGTAACGAGCAGTACTTC.

The V gene is TRBV20-1, the J gene TRBJ2-1, with TRBD2 matching over 8 bases. Trimming removed 2 bases from V and 6 bases from J; junction bases left unmatched: 15. The CDR3 runs 17 residues. Germline V lookup: CDR1 DFQATT, CDR2 SNEGSKA (reference sequence). CDR3 bases: TGCAGTGCTAGAAAGTTTCGGGGCGGGAGGTATGTCAATGAGCAGTTCTTC. This translates into CSARKFRGGRYVNEQFF.

The chain is built from TRBV5-4 and TRBJ2-3, with D possibly TRBD1 on 5 matching bases. The J call may be wrong; the DNA end is better matched by TRBJ1-5. CDR1 and CDR2 (germline): SGHNT, YYREEE (reference sequence). The CDR3 has 16 residues. CDR3 in amino acids: CASSSGTSPSTDTQHF. The CDR3 DNA is TGTGCCAGCAGCTCAGGGACTAGCCCCTCCACAGATACGCAGCATTTT.

The chain is built from TRBV6-1 and TRBJ1-4; 7 bases match TRBD1. Looked up from germline, CDR1 is MNHNS and CDR2 is SASEGT. CDR3 length: 14 residues. V gave up 8 bases and J gave up 5 bases; unmatched junction bases: 8. CDR3 sequence reads: CASGPGQRNEKLFF. For the CDR3, the DNA is TGTGCCAGCGGTCCGGGACAGAGGAATGAAAAACTGTTTTTT.

The rearrangement joins TRBV19 to TRBJ2-6, with D perhaps TRBD2 (5 bases). CDR3 length equals 16 residues. Germline-derived CDR1 and CDR2 are LNHDA and SQIVND (reference sequence). V lost 8 bases, J lost 4 bases, and 18 bases lay in between. CDR3 residues: CASLSRGLSGANVLTF. The CDR3 coding sequence is TGTGCCAGTCTCAGCCGCGGACTTTCCGGGGCCAACGTCCTGACTTTC. The variable domain in full, completed from reference TRBV19 and TRBJ2-6, reads DGGITQSPKYLFRKEGQNVTLSCEQNLNHDAMYWYRQDPGQGLRLIYYSQIVNDFQKGDIAEGYSVSREKKESFPLTVTSAQKNPTAFYLCASLSRGLSGANVLTFGAGSRLTVL.

This clonotype was seen repeatedly, ten times or more. The chain is built from TRBV30 and TRBJ2-2, with a weak D call TRBD1 (6 bases). CDR1 is GTSNPN, CDR2 SVGIG, per germline (reference sequence). The CDR3 runs to 14 residues. With 1 base removed from V and 4 bases from J, the gap between germline ends came to 10 bases. The CDR3 protein is CAWSATGITGELFF. In nucleotides, the CDR3 is TGTGCCTGGAGTGCTACAGGGATCACCGGGGAGCTGTTTTTT.

This clonotype appeared a few times. This chain links TRBV19 with TRBJ2-5; maybe TRBD1 (5 bases). This CDR3 comprises 14 residues. V was shortened by 3 bases and J by 6 bases, with 14 bases between the two germline ends. CDR1 is LNHDA, CDR2 SQIVND, per germline (reference sequence). CDR3 coding DNA: TGTGCCAGTAGTATCACCTCAGGGTCACAGACCCAGTACTTC. It encodes CASSITSGSQTQYF.

This clonotype was recorded many times. The chain couples TRBV2 to TRBJ1-1; a possible D gene is TRBD1 (5 bases). CDR1 and CDR2 (germline): SNHLY, FYNNEI. Trimming left V 4 bases short and J 12 bases short, with 15 bases between. The CDR3 extends over 12 amino acids. The chain's CDR3 is CASSGGELKTFF. CDR3 coding DNA: TGTGCCAGCAGTGGAGGGGAACTGAAGACTTTCTTT.

This clonotype showed up many times. V and J are TRBV20-1 and TRBJ2-7, with TRBD1 identical over 10 bases. Germline loops: CDR1 DFQATT, CDR2 SNEGSKA (reference sequence). The V segment lost 3 bases and the J segment 3 bases; nucleotides outside the gene matches: 8. The CDR3 consists of 15 residues. The CDR3 loop is CSARGTGAFFYEQYF. DNA of the CDR3: TGCAGTGCTAGGGGGACAGGGGCATTCTTCTACGAGCAGTACTTC.

Many counts were recorded for this clonotype. The V and J genes are TRBV5-1 and TRBJ2-3; 7 positions agree with TRBD1. The CDR3 extends over 15 amino acids. In germline, CDR1 is SGHRS, CDR2 YFSETQ. Unmatched junction bases numbered 3, after V lost 1 base and J lost 1 base. CDR3 sequence reads: CASSLRGQRTDTQYF. DNA for the CDR3: TGCGCCAGCAGCTTGAGGGGACAGCGCACAGATACGCAGTATTTT.

This clonotype was detected ten times or more. This chain links TRBV7-9 with TRBJ2-1; a weak D match, TRBD2 (6 bases). CDR3 size: 15 residues. In germline, CDR1 is SEHNR, CDR2 FQNEAQ (reference sequence). V was cut by 2 bases and J by 4 bases, with 12 bases left in between. Here the CDR3 DNA reads TGTGCCAGCAGCTTAACGGACGGGAGTTACAATGAGCAGTTCTTC. It codes for CASSLTDGSYNEQFF.

This clonotype was counted at least ten times. The rearrangement uses TRBV29-1 and TRBJ2-3; D may be TRBD2 (6 bases). The germline V and J ends were trimmed by 7 bases and 6 bases, with 17 bases remaining between them. Germline V gene sequence: CDR1 SQVTM, CDR2 ANQGSEA. There are 13 residues in the CDR3. CDR3 DNA sequence: TGCAGCGAGAACGCGGGGCAATCTGATACGCAGTATTTT. This translates into CSENAGQSDTQYF.

This clonotype was observed a few times. The chain combines TRBV12-3 or TRBV12-4 with TRBJ1-2; a possible D gene is TRBD1 (5 bases). CDR3 size: 15 residues. V lost 2 bases to trimming and J lost 4 bases, with 14 bases between them. In DNA, the CDR3 is TGTGCCAGCAGTTTATGGCCAGGGATGGGCTATGGCTACACCTTC. Protein: CASSLWPGMGYGYTF.

In this sample, this clonotype turned up many times. The chain has TRBV11-3 and TRBJ1-5, with 7 positions matching TRBD1. Germline V gene sequence: CDR1 SGHNT, CDR2 YENEEA. V lost 1 base and J lost 4; bases outside the gene matches: 4. The CDR3 is 15 amino acids. CDR3 in DNA: TGTGCCAGCAGCTTAGGGGGACAGAAAAATCAGCCCCAGCATTTT. Translation gives CASSLGGQKNQPQHF. Using reference TRBV11-3 and TRBJ1-5 for the parts outside the CDR3, the full variable domain is EAGVVQSPRYKIIEKKQPVAFWCNPISGHNTLYWYLQNLGQGPELLIRYENEEAVDDSQLPKDRFSAERLKGVDSTLKIQPAELGDSAVYLCASSLGGQKNQPQHFGDGTRLSIL.

This clonotype was detected ten times or more. This sequence joins TRBV20-1 and TRBJ1-2; a weak D match, TRBD1 (5 bases). Between the trimmed V and J ends, which lost 0 bases and 5 bases, there was a span of 13 bases. This CDR3 has 14 amino acids. Germline V lookup: CDR1 DFQATT, CDR2 SNEGSKA (reference sequence). DNA for the CDR3: TGCAGTGCTAGAGATCCGGGACGGCGATATGGCTACACCTTC. Encoded protein: CSARDPGRRYGYTF.

This clonotype was counted at least ten times. The chain couples TRBV6-1 to TRBJ1-5; TRBD1 agrees at 7 bases. The junction had 10 bases not matched to a gene; V was cut back by 0 bases and J by 2 bases. The CDR3 is made up of 18 amino acids. Germline CDR1 and CDR2: MNHNS and SASEGT. The chain's CDR3 is CASSEARGGGLGNQPQHF. The CDR3 coding sequence is TGTGCCAGCAGTGAAGCGCGTGGAGGGGGCTTGGGCAATCAGCCCCAGCATTTT.

The rearrangement uses TRBV20-1 and TRBJ2-2; 8 bases fit TRBD2. The CDR3 contains 15 residues. Germline V gives CDR1 DFQATT, CDR2 SNEGSKA (reference sequence). The trim removed 6 bases at V and 3 bases at J, leaving 9 bases unmatched. For the CDR3, the DNA is TGCAGTGCCGCCGGGGGACTAGTGTACACCGGGGAGCTGTTTTTT. Translating gives CSAAGGLVYTGELFF.

At least ten counts were recorded for this clonotype. The V call is TRBV6-1, the J call TRBJ1-5; the D is unclear. The V end was cut by 4 bases, the J end by 2 bases, with 12 bases between. This CDR3 contains 15 residues. The germline CDR1 and CDR2 sequences are MNHNS and SASEGT. The CDR3 sequence: CASSGVNRGNQPQHF. As DNA, the CDR3 is TGTGCCAGCAGTGGGGTGAACAGAGGCAATCAGCCCCAGCATTTT.

The rearrangement uses TRBV20-1 and TRBJ1-5; 8 bases line up with TRBD1. The ends lost 6 bases at V and 5 bases at J; junction bases unmatched: 6. In germline, CDR1 is DFQATT, CDR2 SNEGSKA (reference sequence). The CDR3 is 13 residues long. CDR3 sequence: CSAATGVDQPQHF. The CDR3 nucleotides are TGCAGTGCCGCGACAGGGGTGGATCAGCCCCAGCATTTT.